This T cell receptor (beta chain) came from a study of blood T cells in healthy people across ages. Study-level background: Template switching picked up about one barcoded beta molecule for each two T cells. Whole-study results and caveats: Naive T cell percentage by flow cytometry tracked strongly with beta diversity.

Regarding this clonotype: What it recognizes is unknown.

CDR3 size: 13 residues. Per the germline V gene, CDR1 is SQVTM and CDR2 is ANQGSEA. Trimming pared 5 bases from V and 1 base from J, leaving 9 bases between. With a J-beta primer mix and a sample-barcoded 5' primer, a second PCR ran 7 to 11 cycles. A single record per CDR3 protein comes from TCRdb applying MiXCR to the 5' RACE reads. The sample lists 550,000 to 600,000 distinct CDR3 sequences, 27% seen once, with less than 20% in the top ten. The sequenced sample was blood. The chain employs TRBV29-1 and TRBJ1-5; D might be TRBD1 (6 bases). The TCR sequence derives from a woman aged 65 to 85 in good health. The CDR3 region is CSVLGASNQPQHF. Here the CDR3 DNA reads TGCAGCGTTCTGGGGGCGAGCAATCAGCCCCAGCATTTT.